The rows below give T cell receptor beta chains drawn from one sample of a study of blood T cell repertoires in COVID-19. Repertoires were generated with immunoSEQ multiplex PCR, while TCRdb's copy carries only in-frame clones and drops some. Found here are 120,000 to 150,000 clones, 70% to 90% of them singletons; the top ten hold 11%. Material: peripheral blood. These receptor sequences come from an elderly woman with acute or convalescent COVID-19. Each CDR3 is given without its conserved first and last residue. A clone size is listed for some rows: how often the clone was seen (once, few, many), or a class if it is expanded.

V gene	clone size	J gene	CDR3 protein
TRBV11-2	.	TRBJ2-5	ASSPGRETQY
TRBV3-1/TRBV3-2	.	TRBJ2-3	ASRYSGARTDTQY
TRBV27	.	TRBJ1-1	ASIPGQGWTNTEAF
TRBV3-1/TRBV3-2	.	TRBJ1-2	ASSHSDRGGYT
TRBV3-1/TRBV3-2	.	TRBJ1-4	ASSQEQAEKLF
TRBV30	.	TRBJ1-4	ALDRGLGDEKLF
TRBV7-6	.	TRBJ1-3	ASAPGTSGNTIY
TRBV5-5	once	TRBJ1-6	ASSFGYRSSYNSPLH
TRBV5-4	.	TRBJ1-2	ASSANPGTGSGGYT
TRBV30	.	TRBJ1-4	AWRDSTWKKLF
TRBV6-6	.	TRBJ2-7	ASSRPGQGTYEQY
TRBV6-2/TRBV6-3	.	TRBJ1-2	ASSDLRGQDYGYT
TRBV9	.	TRBJ1-1	ASSKMTGVNTEAF
TRBV2	.	TRBJ1-2	ASSRQGDYGYT
TRBV3-1/TRBV3-2	.	TRBJ1-1	ASSQRGTGVSEAF
TRBV4-1	.	TRBJ1-1	ASSPSLPGLKNTEAF
TRBV2	few	TRBJ2-2	ASSFSPGQGARELF
TRBV24-1	.	TRBJ2-1	ATSDPRAGGNEQF
TRBV7-2	.	TRBJ2-5	ASSPDSVGETQY
TRBV7-2	.	TRBJ1-6	ASSTAPPRVSYNSPLH
TRBV18	.	TRBJ2-7	ASSQGQASYEQY
TRBV3-1/TRBV3-2	.	TRBJ1-4	ASSQGTGNEKLF
TRBV2	.	TRBJ1-3	ASSDARGLSGNTIY
TRBV9	.	TRBJ1-1	ASSVGPNTEAF
TRBV2	.	TRBJ2-7	ASSEAYLTGVEQY
TRBV3-1/TRBV3-2	.	TRBJ2-4	ASSSQAKNIQY
TRBV4-1	once	TRBJ1-1	ASSHRQEAF
TRBV10-3	once	TRBJ1-3	AISEIRLLSGNTIY
TRBV9	.	TRBJ1-1	ASSVQQGGSTEAF
TRBV6-1	.	TRBJ1-3	ASSEVRAGAGNTIY
TRBV18	.	TRBJ1-5	ASSPGGGAYSNQPQH
TRBV7-9	.	TRBJ2-3	ASSLEWGADTQY
TRBV21-1	.	TRBJ1-2	ASSKGAGARYGYT
TRBV5-6	.	TRBJ1-4	ASSLGQGHGENEKLF
TRBV7-9	.	TRBJ1-1	ASSPSGAQAF
TRBV5-5	.	TRBJ2-3	ASSSQGGTSTDTQY
TRBV4-3	.	TRBJ2-1	ASSQDKRGNSYNEQF
TRBV5-1	.	TRBJ1-4	ASSDSVSTGAQGEKLF
TRBV7-9	.	TRBJ2-1	ASSFRNEQF
TRBV28	.	TRBJ2-3	ASSLPSGGDTQY
TRBV7-8	once	TRBJ1-1	ASSTTGEGTEAF
TRBV7-8	.	TRBJ1-5	ASSFLQRYGNQPQH
TRBV5-4	.	TRBJ2-6	ASSLGGRFSGANVLT
TRBV12-3/TRBV12-4	.	TRBJ1-5	ASSSVRNQPQH
TRBV3-1/TRBV3-2	once	TRBJ2-2	ASSHLGLTNTGELF
TRBV7-3	.	TRBJ2-6	ASSPGQGLSGANVLT
TRBV19	.	TRBJ2-2	ASSIVGSGYGELF
TRBV30	.	TRBJ2-1	AWSVGGIYNEQF
TRBV7-2	.	TRBJ1-4	ASSVGQGVWEKLF
TRBV7-7	.	TRBJ1-4	ASSPRAGVFEKLF
TRBV27	.	TRBJ2-7	ASSFRDTTYEQY
TRBV19	.	TRBJ1-6	ASSIGQGYNSPLH
TRBV5-4	.	TRBJ2-2	ASSNPQGAETGELF
TRBV5-1	once	TRBJ1-4	ASSQDNPLNEKLF
TRBV29-1	.	TRBJ1-2	SVVKSGFNYGYT
TRBV5-1	.	TRBJ2-7	ASSLVAGSSYEQY
TRBV4-2	.	TRBJ2-7	ASSQASGQGVYEQY
TRBV7-9	.	TRBJ2-7	ASSPPSDYEQY
TRBV4-3	.	TRBJ1-6	ASSQGQGASYSPLH